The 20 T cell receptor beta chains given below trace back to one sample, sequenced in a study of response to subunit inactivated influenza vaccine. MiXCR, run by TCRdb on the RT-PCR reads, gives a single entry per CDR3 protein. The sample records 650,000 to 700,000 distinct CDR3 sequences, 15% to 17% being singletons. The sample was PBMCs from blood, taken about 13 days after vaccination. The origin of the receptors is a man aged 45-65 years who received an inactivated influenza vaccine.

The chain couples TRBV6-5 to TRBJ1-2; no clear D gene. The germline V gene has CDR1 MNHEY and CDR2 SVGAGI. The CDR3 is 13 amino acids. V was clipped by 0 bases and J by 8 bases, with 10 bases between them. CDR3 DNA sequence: TGTGCCAGCAGTTACTCTAGTTCGGGAGGCTACACCTTC. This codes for CASSYSSSGGYTF.

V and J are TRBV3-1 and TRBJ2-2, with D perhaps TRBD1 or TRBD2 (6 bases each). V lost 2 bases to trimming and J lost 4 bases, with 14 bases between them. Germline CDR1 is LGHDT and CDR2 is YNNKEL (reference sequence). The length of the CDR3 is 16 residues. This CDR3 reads CASSQSWGAGTGELFF. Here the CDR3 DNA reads TGTGCCAGCAGCCAATCGTGGGGGGCCGGCACCGGGGAGCTGTTTTTT.

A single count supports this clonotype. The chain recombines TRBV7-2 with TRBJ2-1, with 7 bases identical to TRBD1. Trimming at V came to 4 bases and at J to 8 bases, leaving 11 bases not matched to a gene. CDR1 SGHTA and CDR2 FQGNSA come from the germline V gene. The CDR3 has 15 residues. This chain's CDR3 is CASSSGGVFNDEQFF. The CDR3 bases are TGTGCCAGCAGCTCAGGGGGTGTTTTTAACGATGAGCAGTTCTTC.

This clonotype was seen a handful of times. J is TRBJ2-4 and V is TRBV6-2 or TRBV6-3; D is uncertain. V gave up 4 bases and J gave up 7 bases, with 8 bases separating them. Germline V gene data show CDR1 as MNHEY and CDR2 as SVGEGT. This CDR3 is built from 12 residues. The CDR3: CASSSEPNIQYF. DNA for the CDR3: TGTGCCAGCAGTTCCGAACCGAACATTCAGTACTTC.

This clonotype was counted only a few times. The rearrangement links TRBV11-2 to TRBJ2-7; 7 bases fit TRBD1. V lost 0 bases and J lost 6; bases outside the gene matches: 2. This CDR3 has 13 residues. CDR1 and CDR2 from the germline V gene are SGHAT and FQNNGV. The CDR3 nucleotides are TGTGCCAGCAGCTTAGATAAGGGGGCCGAGCAGTACTTC. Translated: CASSLDKGAEQYF.

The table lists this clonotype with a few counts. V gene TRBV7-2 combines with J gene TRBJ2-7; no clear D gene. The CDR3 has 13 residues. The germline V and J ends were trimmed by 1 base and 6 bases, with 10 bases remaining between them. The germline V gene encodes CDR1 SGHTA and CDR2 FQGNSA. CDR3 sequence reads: CASSLGSDAEQYF. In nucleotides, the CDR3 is TGTGCCAGCAGCTTAGGGTCCGATGCCGAGCAGTACTTC.

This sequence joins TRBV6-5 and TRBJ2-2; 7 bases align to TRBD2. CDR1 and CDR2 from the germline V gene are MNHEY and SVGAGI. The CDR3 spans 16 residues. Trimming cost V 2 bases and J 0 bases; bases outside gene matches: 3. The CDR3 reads CASSYLRGANTGELFF. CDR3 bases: TGTGCCAGCAGTTACCTTCGGGGGGCGAACACCGGGGAGCTGTTTTTT.

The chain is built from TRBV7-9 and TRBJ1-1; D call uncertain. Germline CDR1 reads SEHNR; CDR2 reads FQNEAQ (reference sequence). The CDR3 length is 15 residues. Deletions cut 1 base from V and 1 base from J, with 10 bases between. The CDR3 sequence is CASSLDGIGNTEAFF. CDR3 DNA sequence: TGTGCCAGCAGCTTAGATGGAATTGGGAACACTGAAGCTTTCTTT.

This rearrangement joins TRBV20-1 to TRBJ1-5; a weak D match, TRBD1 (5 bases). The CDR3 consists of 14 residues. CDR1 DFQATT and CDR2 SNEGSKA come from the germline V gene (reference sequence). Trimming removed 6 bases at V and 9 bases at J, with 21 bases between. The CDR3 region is CSARTSGGQGPQHF. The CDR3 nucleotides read TGCAGTGCAAGGACCTCAGGCGGGCAGGGGCCCCAGCATTTT.

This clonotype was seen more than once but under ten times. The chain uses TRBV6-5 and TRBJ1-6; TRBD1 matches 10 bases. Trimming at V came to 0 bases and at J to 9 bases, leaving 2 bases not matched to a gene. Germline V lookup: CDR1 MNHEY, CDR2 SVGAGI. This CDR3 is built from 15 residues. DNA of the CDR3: TGTGCCAGCAGTTACTCGACAGGGGGCTTTTCACCCCTCCACTTT. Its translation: CASSYSTGGFSPLHF.

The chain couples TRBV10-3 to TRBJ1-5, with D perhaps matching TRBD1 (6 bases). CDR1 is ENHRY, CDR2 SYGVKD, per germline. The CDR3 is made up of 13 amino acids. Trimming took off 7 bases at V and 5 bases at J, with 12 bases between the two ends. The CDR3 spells CAINQGTDQPQHF. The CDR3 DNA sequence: TGTGCCATCAACCAGGGGACCGATCAGCCCCAGCATTTT.

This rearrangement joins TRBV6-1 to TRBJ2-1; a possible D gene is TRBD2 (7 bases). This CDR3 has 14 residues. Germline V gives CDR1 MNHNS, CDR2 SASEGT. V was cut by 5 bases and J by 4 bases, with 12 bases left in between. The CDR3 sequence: CASSPGGRYNEQFF. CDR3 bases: TGTGCCAGCAGTCCCGGGGGGCGTTACAATGAGCAGTTCTTC.

The CDR3 is CASSFLDSPGETQYF. CDR3 in DNA: TGTGCCAGCAGCTTCCTGGACTCACCTGGAGAGACCCAGTACTTC. V usage is TRBV7-9 and J usage is TRBJ2-5; a possible D gene is TRBD2 (5 bases). Germline CDR1 SEHNR, CDR2 FQNEAQ (reference sequence). The CDR3 loop spans 15 amino acids. Trimming cost V 3 bases and J 4 bases, with 15 bases left between them.

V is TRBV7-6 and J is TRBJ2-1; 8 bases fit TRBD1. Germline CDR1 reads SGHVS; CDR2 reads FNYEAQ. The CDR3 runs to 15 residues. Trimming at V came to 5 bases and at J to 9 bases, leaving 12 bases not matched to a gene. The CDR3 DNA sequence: TGTGCCAGCAGCGCCCGACAGGGGACCTATATTGAGCAGTTCTTC. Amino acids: CASSARQGTYIEQFF.

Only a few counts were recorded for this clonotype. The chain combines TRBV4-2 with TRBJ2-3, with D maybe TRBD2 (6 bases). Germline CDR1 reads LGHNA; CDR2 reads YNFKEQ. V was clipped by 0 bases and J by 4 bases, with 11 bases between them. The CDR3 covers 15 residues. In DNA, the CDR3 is TGTGCCAGCAGCCAAGACTGGAGCGGGTCAGATACGCAGTATTTT. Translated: CASSQDWSGSDTQYF.

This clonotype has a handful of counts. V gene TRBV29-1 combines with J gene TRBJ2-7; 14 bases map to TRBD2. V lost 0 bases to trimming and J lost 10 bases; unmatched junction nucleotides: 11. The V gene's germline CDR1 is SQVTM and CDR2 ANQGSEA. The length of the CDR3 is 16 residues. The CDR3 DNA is TGCAGCGTTGAAGATGGGAGGACTAGCGGGGGGATCGTACAGTACTTC. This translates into CSVEDGRTSGGIVQYF.

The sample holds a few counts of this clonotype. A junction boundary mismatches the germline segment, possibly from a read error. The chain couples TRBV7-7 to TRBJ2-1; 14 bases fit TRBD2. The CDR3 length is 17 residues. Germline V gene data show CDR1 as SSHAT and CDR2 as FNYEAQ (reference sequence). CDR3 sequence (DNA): TGTGCTAGCAGCTCTGAGACTAGCGGGGGGGCCGGGAATGAGCAGTTCTTC. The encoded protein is CASSSETSGGAGNEQFF.

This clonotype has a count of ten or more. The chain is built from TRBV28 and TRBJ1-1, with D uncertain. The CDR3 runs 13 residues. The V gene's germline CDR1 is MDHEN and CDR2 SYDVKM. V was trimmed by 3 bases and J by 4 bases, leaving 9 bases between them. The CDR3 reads CASSFSWSTEAFF. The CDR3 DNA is TGTGCCAGCAGTTTTTCGTGGAGCACTGAAGCTTTCTTT. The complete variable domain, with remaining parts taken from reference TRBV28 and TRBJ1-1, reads DVKVTQSSRYLVKRTGEKVFLECVQDMDHENMFWYRQDPGLGLRLIYFSYDVKMKEKGDIPEGYSVSREKKERFSLILESASTNQTSMYLCASSFSWSTEAFFGQGTRLTVV.

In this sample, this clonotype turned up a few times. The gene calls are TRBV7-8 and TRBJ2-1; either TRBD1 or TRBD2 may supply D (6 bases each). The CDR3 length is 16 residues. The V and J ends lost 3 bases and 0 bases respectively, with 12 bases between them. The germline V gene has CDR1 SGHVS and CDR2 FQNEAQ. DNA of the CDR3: TGTGCCAGCAGCTTGTGGGAGGACAGCTCCTACAATGAGCAGTTCTTC. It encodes CASSLWEDSSYNEQFF.

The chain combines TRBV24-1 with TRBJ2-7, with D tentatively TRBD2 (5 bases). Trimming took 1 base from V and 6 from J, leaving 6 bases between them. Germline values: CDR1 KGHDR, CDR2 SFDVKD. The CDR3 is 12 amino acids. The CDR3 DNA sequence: TGTGCCACCAGTGATTTAGGAGGCGAGCAGTACTTC. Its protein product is CATSDLGGEQYF.